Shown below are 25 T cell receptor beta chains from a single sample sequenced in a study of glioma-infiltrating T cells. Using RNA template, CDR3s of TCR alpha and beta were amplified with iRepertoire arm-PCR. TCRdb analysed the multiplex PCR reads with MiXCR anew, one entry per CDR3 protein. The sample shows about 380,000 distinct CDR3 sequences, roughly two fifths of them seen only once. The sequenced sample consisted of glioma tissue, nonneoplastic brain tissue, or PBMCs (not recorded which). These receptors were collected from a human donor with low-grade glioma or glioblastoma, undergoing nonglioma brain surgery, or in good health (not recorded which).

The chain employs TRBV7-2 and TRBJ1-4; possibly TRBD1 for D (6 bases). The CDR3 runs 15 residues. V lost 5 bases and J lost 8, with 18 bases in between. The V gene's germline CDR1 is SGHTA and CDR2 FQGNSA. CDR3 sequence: CASSPRSGGAEKLFF. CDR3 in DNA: TGTGCCAGCAGCCCCCGATCGGGGGGCGCAGAAAAACTGTTTTTT.

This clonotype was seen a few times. The chain's CDR3 is CASSLRWGDYEQYF. As DNA, the CDR3 is TGTGCCAGCAGCCTCCGGTGGGGCGACTACGAGCAGTACTTC. The V and J genes are TRBV3-1 and TRBJ2-7, with a weak D call TRBD1 (5 bases). The ends were cut back, 4 bases at V and 3 bases at J, with 13 bases in the middle. There are 14 residues in the CDR3. Germline assignment: CDR1 LGHDT and CDR2 YNNKEL (reference sequence).

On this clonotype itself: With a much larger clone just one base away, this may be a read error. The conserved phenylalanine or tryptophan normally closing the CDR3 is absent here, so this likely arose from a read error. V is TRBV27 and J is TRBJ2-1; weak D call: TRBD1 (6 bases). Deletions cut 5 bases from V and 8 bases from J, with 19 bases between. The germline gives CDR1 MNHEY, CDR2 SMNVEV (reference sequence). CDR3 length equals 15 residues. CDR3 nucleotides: TGTGCCAGCAGTGGCCGGGACACTGAAGGATATGAGCAGTTCTCC. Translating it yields CASSGRDTEGYEQFS.

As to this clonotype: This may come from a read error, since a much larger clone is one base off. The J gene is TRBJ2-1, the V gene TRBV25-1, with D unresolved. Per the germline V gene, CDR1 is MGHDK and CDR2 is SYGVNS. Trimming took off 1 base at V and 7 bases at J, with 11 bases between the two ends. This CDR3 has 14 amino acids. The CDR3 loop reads CASSELERSNEQFF. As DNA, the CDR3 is TGTGCCAGCAGTGAATTAGAACGGAGTAATGAGCAGTTCTTC.

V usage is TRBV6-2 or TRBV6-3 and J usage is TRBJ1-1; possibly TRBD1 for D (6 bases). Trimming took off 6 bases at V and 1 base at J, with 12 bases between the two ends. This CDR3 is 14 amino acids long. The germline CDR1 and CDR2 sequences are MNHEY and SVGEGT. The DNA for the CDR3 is TGTGCCAGCAGCGGACCGGACAGGAACACTGAAGCTTTCTTT. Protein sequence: CASSGPDRNTEAFF.

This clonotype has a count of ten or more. The chain's CDR3 is CSATPLGGENEQFF. For the CDR3, the DNA is TGCAGTGCTACTCCCCTTGGAGGGGAAAATGAGCAGTTCTTC. The chain joins TRBV20-1 to TRBJ2-1, with D perhaps TRBD2 (6 bases). The ends were cut back, 4 bases at V and 7 bases at J, with 17 bases in the middle. The CDR3 spans 14 residues. The germline CDR1 and CDR2 sequences are DFQATT and SNEGSKA (reference sequence).

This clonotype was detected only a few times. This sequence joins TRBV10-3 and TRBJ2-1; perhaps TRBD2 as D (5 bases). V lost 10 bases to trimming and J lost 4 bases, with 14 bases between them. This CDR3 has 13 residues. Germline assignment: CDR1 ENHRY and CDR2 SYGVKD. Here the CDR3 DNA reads TGTGCCACCGGGGAGAGAGGTTACAATGAGCAGTTCTTC. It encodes CATGERGYNEQFF.

CDR3 DNA sequence: TGTGCCAGCTCATCTCTGACTACCTTAAAGTACAATGAGCAGTTCTTC. This translates into CASSSLTTLKYNEQFF. The gene calls are TRBV18 and TRBJ2-1; TRBD2 is a possible D gene (5 bases). Trimming took off 5 bases at V and 4 bases at J, with 18 bases between the two ends. Germline V CDR1 and CDR2: KGHSH, LQKENI. The CDR3 has 16 residues.

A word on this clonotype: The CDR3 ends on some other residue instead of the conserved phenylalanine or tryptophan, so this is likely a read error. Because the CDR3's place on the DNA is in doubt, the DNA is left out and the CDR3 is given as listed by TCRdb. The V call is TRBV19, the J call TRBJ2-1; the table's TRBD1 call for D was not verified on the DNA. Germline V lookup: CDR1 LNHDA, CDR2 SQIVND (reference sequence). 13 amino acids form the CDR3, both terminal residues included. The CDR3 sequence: CASSRTAGETQHL.

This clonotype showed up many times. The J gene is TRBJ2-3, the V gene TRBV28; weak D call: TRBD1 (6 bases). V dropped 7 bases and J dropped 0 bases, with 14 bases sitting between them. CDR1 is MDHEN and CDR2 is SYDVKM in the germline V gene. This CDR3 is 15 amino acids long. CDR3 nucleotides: TGTGCCAGCACGGACAGCGGCACTAGCACAGATACGCAGTATTTT. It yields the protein CASTDSGTSTDTQYF.

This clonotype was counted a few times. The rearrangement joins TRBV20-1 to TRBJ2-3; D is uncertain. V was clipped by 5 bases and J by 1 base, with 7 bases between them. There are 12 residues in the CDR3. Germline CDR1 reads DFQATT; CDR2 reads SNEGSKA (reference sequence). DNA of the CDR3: TGCAGTGCTGGGCTCCGCACAGATACGCAGTATTTT. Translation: CSAGLRTDTQYF.

This CDR3 reads CASSQDMRGFTYEQYF. The CDR3 nucleotides are TGCGCCAGCAGCCAAGATATGCGGGGCTTTACATACGAGCAGTACTTC. This sequence joins TRBV4-1 and TRBJ2-7; D is possibly TRBD2 (6 bases). The CDR3 runs to 16 residues. Trimming left V 0 bases short and J 4 bases short, with 16 bases between. Germline V gene data show CDR1 as MGHRA and CDR2 as YSYEKL.

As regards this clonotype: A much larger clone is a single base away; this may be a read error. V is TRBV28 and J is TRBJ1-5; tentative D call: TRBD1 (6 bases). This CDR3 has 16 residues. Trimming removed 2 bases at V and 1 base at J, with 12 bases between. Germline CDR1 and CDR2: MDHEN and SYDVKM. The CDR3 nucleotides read TGTGCCAGCAGTTTACTCCGTACAGGGAGCAATCAGCCCCAGCATTTT. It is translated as CASSLLRTGSNQPQHF. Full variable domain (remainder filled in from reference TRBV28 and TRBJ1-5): DVKVTQSSRYLVKRTGEKVFLECVQDMDHENMFWYRQDPGLGLRLIYFSYDVKMKEKGDIPEGYSVSREKKERFSLILESASTNQTSMYLCASSLLRTGSNQPQHFGDGTRLSIL.

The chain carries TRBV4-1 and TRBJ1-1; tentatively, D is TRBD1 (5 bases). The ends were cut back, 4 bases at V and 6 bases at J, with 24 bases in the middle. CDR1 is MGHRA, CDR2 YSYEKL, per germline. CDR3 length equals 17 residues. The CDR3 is CASSPFRGRGNGAEAFF. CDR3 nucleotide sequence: TGCGCCAGCAGCCCGTTCCGAGGTAGGGGAAATGGGGCTGAAGCTTTCTTT.

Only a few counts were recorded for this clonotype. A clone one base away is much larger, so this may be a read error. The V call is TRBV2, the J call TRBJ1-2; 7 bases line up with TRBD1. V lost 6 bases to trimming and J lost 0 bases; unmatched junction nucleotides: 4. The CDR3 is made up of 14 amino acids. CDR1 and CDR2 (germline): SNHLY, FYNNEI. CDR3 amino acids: CASSRDRSNYGYTF. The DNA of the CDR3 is TGTGCCAGCAGCCGGGACAGATCTAACTATGGCTACACCTTC.

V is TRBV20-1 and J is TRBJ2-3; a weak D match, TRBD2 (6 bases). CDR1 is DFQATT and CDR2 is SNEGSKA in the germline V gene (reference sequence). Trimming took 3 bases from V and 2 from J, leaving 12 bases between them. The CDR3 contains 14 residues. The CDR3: CSASGSYPTDTQYF. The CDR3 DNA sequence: TGCAGTGCTAGCGGGAGTTACCCCACAGATACGCAGTATTTT.

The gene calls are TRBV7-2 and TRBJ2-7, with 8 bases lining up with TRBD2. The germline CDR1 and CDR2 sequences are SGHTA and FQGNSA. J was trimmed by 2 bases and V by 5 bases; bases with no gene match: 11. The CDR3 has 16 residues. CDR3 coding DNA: TGTGCCAGCAGCCCTGGGGTAATAGCGGGAACCTACGAGCAGTACTTC. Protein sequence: CASSPGVIAGTYEQYF.

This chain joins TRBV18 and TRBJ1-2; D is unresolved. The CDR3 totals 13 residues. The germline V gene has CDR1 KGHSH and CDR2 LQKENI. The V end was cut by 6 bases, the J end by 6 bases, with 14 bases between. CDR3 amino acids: CASSQEGSDGYTF. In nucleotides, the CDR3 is TGTGCCAGCTCGCAGGAAGGTTCGGATGGCTACACCTTC. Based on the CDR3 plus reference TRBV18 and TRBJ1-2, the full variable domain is NAGVMQNPRHLVRRRGQEARLRCSPMKGHSHVYWYRQLPEEGLKFMVYLQKENIIDESGMPKERFSAEFPKEGPSILRIQQVVRGDSAAYFCASSQEGSDGYTFGSGTRLTVV.

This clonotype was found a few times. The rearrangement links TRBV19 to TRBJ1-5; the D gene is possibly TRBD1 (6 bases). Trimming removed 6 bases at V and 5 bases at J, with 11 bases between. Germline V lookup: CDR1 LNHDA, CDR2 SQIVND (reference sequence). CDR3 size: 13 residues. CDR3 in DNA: TGTGCCAGTAGGGGACAAACTCATCAGCCCCAGCATTTT. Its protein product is CASRGQTHQPQHF.

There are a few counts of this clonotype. Written as DNA, the CDR3 is TGTGCCAGCAGCCAAGCTCCCCCAGGGTTGAACACTGAAGCTTTCTTT. It translates to CASSQAPPGLNTEAFF. The V and J genes are TRBV4-2 and TRBJ1-1; possible D gene TRBD1, 5 bases. From germline, CDR1 is LGHNA and CDR2 YNFKEQ. CDR3 size: 16 residues. Trimming shortened V by 1 base and J by 0 bases, and 12 bases separated the two germline ends.

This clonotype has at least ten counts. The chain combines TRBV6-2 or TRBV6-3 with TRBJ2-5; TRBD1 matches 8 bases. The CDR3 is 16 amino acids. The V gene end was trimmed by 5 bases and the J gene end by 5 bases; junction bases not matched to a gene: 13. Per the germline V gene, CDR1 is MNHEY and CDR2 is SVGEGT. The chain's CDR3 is CASSLLAGGPYETQYF. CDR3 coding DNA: TGTGCCAGCAGTCTCTTAGCAGGGGGCCCTTACGAGACCCAGTACTTC.

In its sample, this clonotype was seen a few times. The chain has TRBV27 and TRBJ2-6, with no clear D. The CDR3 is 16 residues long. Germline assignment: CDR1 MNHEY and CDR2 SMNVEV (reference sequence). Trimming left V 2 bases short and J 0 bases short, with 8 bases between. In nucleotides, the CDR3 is TGTGCCAGCAGTTTACTCGGCAGCTCTGGGGCCAACGTCCTGACTTTC. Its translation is CASSLLGSSGANVLTF. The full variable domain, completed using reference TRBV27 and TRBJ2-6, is EAQVTQNPRYLITVTGKKLTVTCSQNMNHEYMSWYRQDPGLGLRQIYYSMNVEVTDKGDVPEGYKVSRKEKRNFPLILESPSPNQTSLYFCASSLLGSSGANVLTFGAGSRLTVL.

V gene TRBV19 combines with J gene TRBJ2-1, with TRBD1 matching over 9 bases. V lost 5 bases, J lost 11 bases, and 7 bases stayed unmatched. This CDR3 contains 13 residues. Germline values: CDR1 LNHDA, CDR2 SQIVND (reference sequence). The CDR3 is CASSSDRGIKQFF. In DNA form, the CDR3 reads TGTGCCAGTAGTTCGGACAGGGGAATCAAGCAGTTCTTC.

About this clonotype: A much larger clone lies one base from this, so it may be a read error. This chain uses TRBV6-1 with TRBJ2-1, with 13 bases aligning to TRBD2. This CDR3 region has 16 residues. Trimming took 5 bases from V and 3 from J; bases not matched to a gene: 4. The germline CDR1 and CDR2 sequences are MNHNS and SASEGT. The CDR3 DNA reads TGTGCCAGCAGTCGACTAGCGGGAGGCTTCTACAATGAGCAGTTCTTC. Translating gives CASSRLAGGFYNEQFF.

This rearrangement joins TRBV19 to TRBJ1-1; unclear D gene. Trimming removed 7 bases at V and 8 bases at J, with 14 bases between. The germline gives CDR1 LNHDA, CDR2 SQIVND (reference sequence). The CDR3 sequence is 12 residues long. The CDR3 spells CASKHQNGEAFF. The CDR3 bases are TGTGCCAGTAAACATCAAAACGGGGAAGCTTTCTTT.